The 15 T cell receptor beta chains below were found in one sample sequenced in a study of glioma-infiltrating T cells (dated by TCRdb to about 2016). Sequenced on an Illumina MiSeq. The iRepertoire nested amplicon-rescue multiplex PCR (arm-PCR) platform was used to amplify TCR alpha and beta CDR3 regions from RNA. In-frame beta chains were kept once TCRdb had trimmed the public reads at Q25 with fastp and called clones with MiXCR. For every CDR3 protein sequence, its rows merge into one entry that carries the most common genes and DNA. In this sample the table shows fewer than 250,000 distinct CDR3 sequences, over 30% of which occur a single time. The ten biggest clones cover just over 20% of the sample. The material sequenced was glioma tissue, nonneoplastic brain tissue, or PBMCs (not recorded which). Receptor source: a human donor with low-grade glioma or glioblastoma, undergoing nonglioma brain surgery, or in good health (not recorded which).

The rearrangement joins TRBV5-1 to TRBJ2-5; 9 bases are shared with TRBD1. The CDR3 is 14 amino acids. CDR1 and CDR2 (germline): SGHRS, YFSETQ. The V gene end was trimmed by 4 bases and the J gene end by 1 base; junction bases not matched to a gene: 2. The CDR3 coding sequence is TGCGCCAGCAGCAAGACAGGGGGCCAAGAGACCCAGTACTTC. It translates to CASSKTGGQETQYF.

This rearrangement joins TRBV28 to TRBJ2-1; possible D gene TRBD2, 6 bases. Germline CDR1 MDHEN, CDR2 SYDVKM. Trimming removed 2 bases from V and 12 bases from J, with 26 bases in between. The CDR3 consists of 17 residues. This CDR3 is CASSLTPGGAGPARQFF. The CDR3 DNA is TGTGCCAGCAGTTTAACTCCAGGAGGGGCAGGCCCGGCTAGGCAGTTCTTC.

Points on this clonotype: At one end, the junction sequence differs from germline, possibly due to a read error. This chain uses TRBV27 with TRBJ1-5; weak D call: TRBD1 (6 bases). The CDR3 length is 17 residues. Germline V gene lookup returns CDR1 MNHEY and CDR2 SMNVEV (reference sequence). The CDR3 DNA sequence: TGTGCTAGCAGTTTATGCCCCCCCACAGGGAGCAATCAGCCCCAGCATTTT. Translation: CASSLCPPTGSNQPQHF.

This clonotype was recorded many times. The genes are TRBV5-1 and TRBJ1-1; D is uncertain. CDR1 is SGHRS, CDR2 YFSETQ, per germline. The CDR3 totals 14 residues. Trimming took 4 bases from V and 0 from J, leaving 10 bases between them. The CDR3 reads CASSESSMNTEAFF. CDR3 in DNA: TGCGCCAGCAGCGAATCAAGTATGAACACTGAAGCTTTCTTT.

As to this clonotype: Being one base from a much bigger clone, this may be a read error. The genes are TRBV6-6 and TRBJ1-1, with D tentatively TRBD1 (6 bases). The germline V gene encodes CDR1 MNHNY and CDR2 SVGAGI (reference sequence). The CDR3 is 13 residues long. This CDR3 reads CASNYRTDTEAFF. The CDR3 DNA reads TGTGCCAGCAATTACAGGACAGACACTGAAGCTTTCTTT.

The V call is TRBV4-3, the J call TRBJ2-1; D is uncertain. Germline V gene lookup returns CDR1 LGHNA and CDR2 YSLEER. V dropped 0 bases and J dropped 0 bases, with 9 bases sitting between them. This CDR3 spans 16 amino acids. The CDR3 sequence is CASSQDYPSSYNEQFF. The CDR3 DNA reads TGCGCCAGCAGCCAAGACTACCCGAGCTCCTACAATGAGCAGTTCTTC.

In this sample, this clonotype turned up a few times. The chain has TRBV12-3 or TRBV12-4 and TRBJ1-4, with D perhaps TRBD1 (6 bases). The CDR3 is 14 amino acids. V lost 7 bases and J 10 bases, leaving 19 bases between the germline ends. The CDR3 bases are TGTGCCAGCATTAGGGGGGCCACCTCCGGAAAACTGTTTTTT. It codes for CASIRGATSGKLFF.

J is TRBJ2-3 and V is TRBV24-1; unclear D gene. The germline V and J ends were trimmed by 8 bases and 3 bases, with 11 bases remaining between them. Looked up from germline, CDR1 is KGHDR and CDR2 is SFDVKD. There are 13 residues in the CDR3. For the CDR3, the DNA is TGTGCCACCATGGGCAGGCAGACAGATACGCAGTATTTT. Translated, it gives CATMGRQTDTQYF.

This clonotype showed up many times. V and J are TRBV10-3 and TRBJ1-1; D may be TRBD1 (6 bases). The CDR3 covers 14 residues. Germline CDR1 reads ENHRY; CDR2 reads SYGVKD. Between the trimmed V and J ends, which lost 5 bases and 1 base, there was a span of 11 bases. The CDR3 coding sequence is TGTGCCATCAGTATAGGGGGAGGGAACACTGAAGCTTTCTTT. It translates to CAISIGGGNTEAFF.

This clonotype has ten or more counts. The chain is built from TRBV27 and TRBJ1-5; D ambiguous. Trimming took 3 bases from V and 7 from J, leaving 13 bases between them. Germline V gene data show CDR1 as MNHEY and CDR2 as SMNVEV (reference sequence). CDR3 size: 14 residues. This chain's CDR3 is CASSFPGVEQPQHF. CDR3 nucleotides: TGTGCCAGCAGTTTTCCAGGAGTTGAGCAGCCCCAGCATTTT.

This clonotype has ten or more counts. The chain employs TRBV7-2 and TRBJ2-4; D is perhaps TRBD1 (5 bases). The germline gives CDR1 SGHTA, CDR2 FQGNSA. The CDR3 runs to 17 residues. V shed 5 bases and J shed 0 bases, with 17 bases lying between them. CDR3 region: CASSPNSWTLAKNIQYF. The CDR3 nucleotides are TGTGCCAGCAGCCCCAATAGCTGGACACTAGCCAAAAACATTCAGTACTTC. Using reference TRBV7-2 and TRBJ2-4 for the parts outside the CDR3, the full variable domain is GAGVSQSPSNKVTEKGKDVELRCDPISGHTALYWYRQSLGQGLEFLIYFQGNSAPDKSGLPSDRFSAERTGGSVSTLTIQRTQQEDSAVYLCASSPNSWTLAKNIQYFGAGTRLSVL.

In its sample, this clonotype was seen many times. This rearrangement joins TRBV7-2 to TRBJ2-2; 13 nucleotides match TRBD2. From germline, CDR1 is SGHTA and CDR2 FQGNSA. With 4 bases clipped from V and 4 bases from J, the junction kept 3 bases outside the gene matches. The CDR3 contains 16 residues. This CDR3 is CASSSWTSGSTGELFF. The CDR3 nucleotides are TGTGCCAGCAGCTCGTGGACTAGCGGGAGCACCGGGGAGCTGTTTTTT.

This clonotype appeared many times. The rearrangement joins TRBV12-3 or TRBV12-4 to TRBJ2-1, with D unresolved. V was cut by 3 bases and J by 5 bases, with 11 bases left in between. The CDR3 sequence is 14 residues long. The CDR3 bases are TGTGCCAGCAGTTTTTCAATTACGGACAATGAGCAGTTCTTC. Encoded protein: CASSFSITDNEQFF.

The V gene is TRBV18, the J gene TRBJ2-3; D unclear. Germline CDR1 and CDR2: KGHSH and LQKENI. Trimming took off 0 bases at V and 2 bases at J, with 9 bases between the two ends. The CDR3 is 15 amino acids. The CDR3 nucleotides read TGTGCCAGCTCACCACCGAGTACCCACACAGATACGCAGTATTTT. This sequence encodes CASSPPSTHTDTQYF.

This clonotype was observed many times. At one end, the junction sequence differs from germline, possibly due to a read error. The chain joins TRBV6-1 to TRBJ1-2, with 8 bases identical to TRBD1. CDR3 length: 13 residues. Germline V gene data show CDR1 as MNHNS and CDR2 as SASEGT. CDR3 loop: CASSTGTGPLFPF. Here the CDR3 DNA reads TGTGCCAGCAGTACCGGGACAGGTCCCCTATTTCCCTTC.